The present TCR beta chain was sequenced within a study of blood T cell repertoires in COVID-19. Study background: T cells, B-cell-depleted T cells, or PBMCs supplied cDNA or gDNA.

Trimming took 7 bases from V and 8 from J; bases not matched to a gene: 5. CDR1 and CDR2 from the germline V gene are ENHRY and SYGVKD. The CDR3 runs to 13 residues. In the study's own analysis: Researchers report that nucleated cell counts were estimated from reference gene primer amplification. The data were produced by immunoSEQ multiplex PCR, yet TCRdb's version contains in-frame clones alone and is incomplete. V and J calls plus clone size are reproduced from that table; the DNA served to infer D and trimming. The sample has some 290,000 clones; about 85% are singletons. The chain employs TRBV10-3 and TRBJ1-1; TRBD1 aligns across 12 bases. The sequencing input was peripheral blood. This clonotype was sampled from a man in his late teens or twenties with active or convalescent COVID-19. This CDR3 reads CAIKGTGGAEAFF. CDR3 in DNA: TGTGCCATCAAAGGGACAGGGGGCGCCGAAGCTTTCTTT.